This is a list of T cell receptor beta chains from one sample in a study of tumor T cells in aggressive B-cell lymphoma. The data were produced by immunoSEQ multiplex PCR, yet TCRdb's version contains in-frame clones alone and is incomplete. Among fewer than 6,500 clones, roughly 87% were seen once, and the ten largest hold roughly 3%. Sequenced input: tumor tissue. The receptor set was obtained from an adult with diffuse large B cell lymphoma. The CDR3 runs from the conserved cysteine through the conserved F or W. The order of the fields is J gene, V gene, CDR3 protein.

j_call: TRBJ2-1; v_call: TRBV29-1; cdr3_aa: CSVVGGDRGYNEQFF
j_call: TRBJ1-1; v_call: TRBV11-2; cdr3_aa: CASSLVPGADTEAFF
j_call: TRBJ2-5; v_call: TRBV10-3; cdr3_aa: CAISESSYGLAGEQETQYF
j_call: TRBJ2-7; v_call: TRBV2; cdr3_aa: CASSEVLAGLTYEQYF
j_call: TRBJ1-4; v_call: TRBV4-1; cdr3_aa: CASSLGGQGALSNEKLFF
j_call: TRBJ1-6; v_call: TRBV28; cdr3_aa: CASGRGQSPLHF
j_call: TRBJ2-5; v_call: TRBV28; cdr3_aa: CASSQVTSISAQYF
j_call: TRBJ2-2; v_call: TRBV28; cdr3_aa: CASSFGLAGGSPYTGELFF
j_call: TRBJ1-2; v_call: TRBV19; cdr3_aa: CAAWDRVYGYTF
j_call: TRBJ1-5; v_call: TRBV6-5; cdr3_aa: CASSYSSRGSNQPQHF
j_call: TRBJ1-1; v_call: TRBV5-1; cdr3_aa: CASSPSWNTEAFF
j_call: TRBJ2-7; v_call: TRBV4-3; cdr3_aa: CASSQSVSSYEQYF
j_call: TRBJ1-1; v_call: TRBV10-3; cdr3_aa: CAISEPRDRERTEAFF
j_call: TRBJ1-2; v_call: TRBV6-1; cdr3_aa: CASRMTGGEDGYTF
j_call: TRBJ1-1; v_call: TRBV14; cdr3_aa: CASSHIERVGAFF
j_call: TRBJ1-5; v_call: TRBV9; cdr3_aa: CASSSEPNQPQHF
j_call: TRBJ2-7; v_call: TRBV15; cdr3_aa: CATSREPAGGYEQYF
j_call: TRBJ2-1; v_call: TRBV7-2; cdr3_aa: CASSLVWGGSLQFF
j_call: TRBJ1-1; v_call: TRBV13; cdr3_aa: CASSPSRRSEAFF
j_call: TRBJ2-5; v_call: TRBV28; cdr3_aa: CASSLGYLAGARETQYF
j_call: TRBJ2-7; v_call: TRBV5-1; cdr3_aa: CASSFRGEQYF
j_call: TRBJ2-7; v_call: TRBV7-9; cdr3_aa: CASSMDSWHEQYF
j_call: TRBJ1-1; v_call: TRBV5-6; cdr3_aa: CASSLGRVNTEAFF
j_call: TRBJ2-2; v_call: TRBV5-4; cdr3_aa: CASRGGYTGELFF
j_call: TRBJ2-7; v_call: TRBV18; cdr3_aa: CASNRDWKQEQYF